This T cell receptor beta chain emerged from a study of T-cell memory formation after mild COVID-19. It was 5'RACE with constant-segment primers that produced the TCR alpha and TCR beta cDNA libraries, which carried sample barcodes and UMIs. TCRdb processed the 5' RACE reads anew with MiXCR; each CDR3 protein has one entry. The profile shows about 560,000 distinct CDR3 sequences, about 20% of them singletons. Study-level findings and limits: Clones that contracted from day 15 to 85 had balanced CD4/CD8; later expanders were CD4+ biased.

This clonotype was recorded once. What it binds is unknown. With 2 bases removed from V and 2 bases from J, the gap between germline ends came to 16 bases. The CDR3 has 17 amino acids. The V gene's germline CDR1 is KGHSH and CDR2 LQKENI. J is TRBJ2-1 and V is TRBV18, with D possibly TRBD2 on 5 matching bases. The receptor comes from an adult woman who had mild COVID-19 (a few samples of this study predate the infection). Cell type and time point are not known. Sequencing used PBMCs or a T cell subset sorted from them (not recorded which). The CDR3 spells CASSPTASGSAYNEQFF. CDR3 DNA sequence: TGTGCCAGCTCACCAACGGCCAGCGGATCAGCCTACAATGAGCAGTTCTTC.